Shown below are 23 T cell receptor beta chains from a single sample sequenced in a study of shared clonotypes between healthy human individuals. Using immunoSEQ multiplex PCR, the repertoire was profiled, and TCRdb retains in-frame clones only, with some absent. The sample has around 350,000 clones, about 73% seen once; the top ten hold roughly 10%. Sequenced input: memory CD4+ T cells sorted from blood. Subset denoted: CD45RA-negative fraction. The receptor source for this set is a man younger than 40 in good health.

About this clone: Within the sample, other DNA sequences also encode this same CDR3. This chain uses TRBV5-6 with TRBJ2-1, with unresolved D. V lost 1 base, J lost 3 bases, and 2 bases lay in between. Germline V lookup: CDR1 SGHDT, CDR2 YYEEEE. The CDR3 length is 12 residues. CDR3 in amino acids: CASSLNYNEQFF. The DNA for the CDR3 is TGTGCCAGCAGCTTGAACTACAATGAGCAGTTCTTC. The variable domain in full, with the rest retrieved from reference TRBV5-6 and TRBJ2-1, is DAGVTQSPTHLIKTRGQQVTLRCSPKSGHDTVSWYQQALGQGPQFIFQYYEEEERQRGNFPDRFSGHQFPNYSSELNVNALLLGDSALYLCASSLNYNEQFFGPGTRLTVL.

The rearrangement links TRBV4-3 to TRBJ2-3, with 7 bases identical to TRBD2. The CDR3 runs 18 residues. V dropped 1 base and J dropped 6; count of bases not matched to a gene: 16. Germline CDR1 and CDR2: LGHNA and YSLEER. CDR3 coding DNA: TGCGCCAGCAGCCAAGGGTGGGTTCTAGAGCGGGGTCACGATACGCAGTATTTT. As protein: CASSQGWVLERGHDTQYF.

The chain recombines TRBV5-6 with TRBJ2-1; 10 positions agree with TRBD2. The CDR3 totals 15 residues. Germline lookup yields CDR1 SGHDT and CDR2 YYEEEE. The trim removed 3 bases at V and 2 bases at J, leaving 2 bases unmatched. The CDR3 region is CASSSTSGAYNEQFF. In DNA, the CDR3 is TGTGCCAGCAGCTCTACTAGCGGGGCCTACAATGAGCAGTTCTTC.

This chain uses TRBV10-3 with TRBJ2-3; 9 nucleotides line up with TRBD1. Germline CDR1 reads ENHRY; CDR2 reads SYGVKD. V lost 6 bases and J lost 2; bases outside the gene matches: 18. This CDR3 contains 19 residues. CDR3 loop: CAISSSTGTGTIPTDTQYF. Written as DNA, the CDR3 is TGTGCCATCAGCTCTTCAACGGGGACAGGGACCATACCCACAGATACGCAGTATTTT.

This rearrangement joins TRBV6-6 to TRBJ2-3; D gene unclear. CDR3 length: 13 amino acids. Germline values: CDR1 MNHNY, CDR2 SVGAGI (reference sequence). Trimming cost V 5 bases and J 4 bases, with 10 bases left between them. As DNA, the CDR3 is TGTGCCAGCAGTCTTACTTCGCCAGATACGCAGTATTTT. Translating gives CASSLTSPDTQYF.

This clone was seen at least ten times. The gene calls are TRBV30 and TRBJ1-1; D gene uncertain. V gave up 1 base and J gave up 8 bases, with 20 bases separating them. The CDR3 loop spans 15 amino acids. The germline V gene has CDR1 GTSNPN and CDR2 SVGIG (reference sequence). CDR3 region: CAWSDVFPKNEEAFF. CDR3 sequence (DNA): TGTGCCTGGAGTGATGTGTTCCCCAAAAACGAAGAAGCTTTCTTT. Full variable domain (missing parts from reference TRBV30 and TRBJ1-1): SQTIHQWPATLVQPVGSPLSLECTVEGTSNPNLYWYRQAAGRGLQLLFYSVGIGQISSEVPQNLSASRPQDRQFILSSKKLLLSDSGFYLCAWSDVFPKNEEAFFGQGTRLTVV.

The chain links TRBV5-4 to TRBJ2-7; 16 positions agree with TRBD2. J was trimmed by 0 bases and V by 3 bases; bases with no gene match: 3. This CDR3 contains 17 residues. From germline, CDR1 is SGHNT and CDR2 YYREEE (reference sequence). As DNA, the CDR3 is TGTGCCAGCAGCTGGGGACTAGCGGGAGGGGGCTCCTACGAGCAGTACTTC. It is translated as CASSWGLAGGGSYEQYF.

The V call is TRBV5-3, the J call TRBJ2-7; possibly TRBD1 or TRBD2 for D (5 bases each). TRBV5-3 is designated an ORF whose function remains uncertain. The CDR3 contains 13 residues. V dropped 5 bases and J dropped 0 bases, with 9 bases sitting between them. The CDR3 here is CARRWGSSYEQYF. In DNA form, the CDR3 reads TGTGCCAGAAGATGGGGGAGCTCCTACGAGCAGTACTTC.

The chain joins TRBV19 to TRBJ1-5; D not resolved. V gave up 6 bases and J gave up 5 bases, with 14 bases separating them. From germline, CDR1 is LNHDA and CDR2 SQIVND (reference sequence). This CDR3 has 14 residues. This CDR3 is CASRPTSEDQPQHF. The CDR3 region has the DNA TGTGCCAGTAGACCTACAAGCGAGGATCAGCCCCAGCATTTT.

The chain carries TRBV25-1 and TRBJ1-4; tentative D call: TRBD1 (5 bases). V lost 1 base and J lost 3, with 9 bases in between. The CDR3 contains 15 residues. Germline V lookup: CDR1 MGHDK, CDR2 SYGVNS. The CDR3: CASSEFGGSNEKLFF. The CDR3 nucleotides read TGTGCCAGCAGTGAATTTGGGGGATCTAATGAAAAACTGTTTTTT.

Points on this clone: At the DNA level, this CDR3 is encoded by other sequences in the same sample as well. The V and J genes are TRBV7-9 and TRBJ2-2, with 8 bases matching TRBD2. V lost 1 base to trimming and J lost 3 bases; unmatched junction nucleotides: 4. Germline V gene sequence: CDR1 SEHNR, CDR2 FQNEAQ (reference sequence). This CDR3 is 16 amino acids long. CDR3 residues: CASSLDLAGDTGELFF. The CDR3 DNA is TGTGCCAGCAGCTTAGATCTAGCGGGCGACACCGGGGAGCTGTTTTTT.

The chain combines TRBV6-1 with TRBJ2-7; the D is unclear. The germline CDR1 and CDR2 sequences are MNHNS and SASEGT. Trimming stripped 0 bases from V and 2 bases from J, with 5 bases between. The CDR3 loop spans 13 amino acids. The DNA of the CDR3 is TGTGCCAGCAGTGAAGCCCCACCCTACGAGCAGTACTTC. This encodes CASSEAPPYEQYF.

The J gene is TRBJ2-3, the V gene TRBV6-1; D is perhaps TRBD1 (7 bases). Per the germline V gene, CDR1 is MNHNS and CDR2 is SASEGT. V lost 11 bases and J 0 bases, leaving 15 bases between the germline ends. The CDR3 extends over 14 amino acids. CDR3 sequence reads: CAWARGTSTDTQYF. CDR3 in DNA: TGTGCCTGGGCCAGGGGGACTAGCACAGATACGCAGTATTTT.

This clone occurred a few times. The chain has TRBV5-1 and TRBJ2-7; 10 bases are a match to TRBD2. Germline values: CDR1 SGHRS, CDR2 YFSETQ. The J segment lost 7 bases and the V segment lost 4 bases, leaving 14 bases of the junction unmatched. This CDR3 comprises 16 residues. Here the CDR3 reads CASSKPGLAGAGEQYF. In DNA form, the CDR3 reads TGCGCCAGCAGCAAGCCGGGGCTAGCGGGAGCCGGGGAGCAGTACTTC.

The chain employs TRBV10-3 and TRBJ2-3; 11 bases align to TRBD2. This CDR3 is built from 13 residues. CDR1 is ENHRY, CDR2 SYGVKD, per germline. Losses at the gene ends were 10 bases for V and 4 bases for J; bases not matched to a gene: 4. Here the CDR3 reads CATGTSGADTQYF. CDR3 nucleotide sequence: TGTGCCACCGGGACTAGCGGCGCAGATACGCAGTATTTT.

This clone came up many times. The rearrangement links TRBV4-1 to TRBJ2-3; a weak D match, TRBD2 (7 bases). This CDR3 has 17 amino acids. Germline V gives CDR1 MGHRA, CDR2 YSYEKL. V lost 0 bases and J lost 5, with 18 bases in between. CDR3 residues: CASSQDGGGSLVDTQYF. As DNA, the CDR3 is TGCGCCAGCAGCCAAGATGGGGGCGGGAGTCTAGTAGATACGCAGTATTTT.

The rearrangement uses TRBV5-4 and TRBJ2-5; perhaps D is TRBD1 or TRBD2 (6 bases each). Germline V gene lookup returns CDR1 SGHNT and CDR2 YYREEE (reference sequence). CDR3 size: 16 residues. V lost 4 bases and J lost 2, with 18 bases in between. CDR3 sequence reads: CASSRPTRGIQETQYF. The CDR3 DNA reads TGTGCCAGCAGCCGCCCGACTAGGGGGATTCAAGAGACCCAGTACTTC.

To note about this clone: Within the sample, other DNA sequences also encode this same CDR3. The chain employs TRBV5-4 and TRBJ1-1; D not certain. Germline V lookup: CDR1 SGHNT, CDR2 YYREEE (reference sequence). This CDR3 spans 14 amino acids. The V gene lost 0 bases and the J gene lost 0 bases, with 6 bases spanning the gap. CDR3 protein: CASSLASMNTEAFF. CDR3 DNA sequence: TGTGCCAGCAGCTTGGCCAGTATGAACACTGAAGCTTTCTTT.

The V and J genes are TRBV19 and TRBJ1-2; 7 bases are a match to TRBD1. Germline CDR1 LNHDA, CDR2 SQIVND (reference sequence). J lost 4 bases, V lost 3 bases, and 8 bases had no gene match. The CDR3 sequence is 15 residues long. DNA for the CDR3: TGTGCCAGTAGTATTGATAAACAGGGGTTCTATGGCTACACCTTC. Translated: CASSIDKQGFYGYTF.

The chain links TRBV13 to TRBJ1-1, with unresolved D. The CDR3 contains 13 residues. Germline-derived CDR1 and CDR2 are PRHDT and FYEKMQ (reference sequence). The V end was cut by 4 bases, the J end by 1 base, with 7 bases between. For the CDR3, the DNA is TGTGCCAGCAGCTCGAGAGGGAACACTGAAGCTTTCTTT. It encodes CASSSRGNTEAFF.

This rearrangement joins TRBV29-1 to TRBJ2-7, with a tentative D call TRBD2 (6 bases). CDR3 length: 12 amino acids. Germline V gene data show CDR1 as SQVTM and CDR2 as ANQGSEA. Trimming shortened V by 4 bases and J by 0 bases, and 7 bases separated the two germline ends. The CDR3 is CSVGDFSYEQYF. DNA for the CDR3: TGCAGCGTTGGGGACTTCTCCTACGAGCAGTACTTC.

The chain links TRBV4-2 to TRBJ2-7, with D hard to call. Trimming left V 4 bases short and J 3 bases short, with 19 bases between. Germline V CDR1 and CDR2: LGHNA, YNFKEQ. The length of the CDR3 is 16 residues. The CDR3 bases are TGTGCCAGCAGCCCCGAAACGGGCAGGCGCTACTACGAGCAGTACTTC. This sequence encodes CASSPETGRRYYEQYF.

This chain uses TRBV29-1 with TRBJ2-1, with 8 bases fitting TRBD2. Losses at the gene ends were 6 bases for V and 9 bases for J; bases not matched to a gene: 16. There are 15 residues in the CDR3. CDR1 is SQVTM and CDR2 is ANQGSEA in the germline V gene. DNA for the CDR3: TGCAGCGTCGACAAAGGGACTAGTGGAAAGAGTGAGCAGTTCTTC. Translation: CSVDKGTSGKSEQFF.